In this sample, the clone carrying this T cell receptor (beta chain) turned up once. Its antigen is not known. Each of the donors was a healthy bone marrow donor. This sample is part of a study of cytomegalovirus exposure and HLA in healthy donors. CDR1 MNHEY and CDR2 SVGAGI come from the germline V gene. The CDR3 has 16 residues. V lost 4 bases to trimming and J lost 3 bases, with 18 bases between them. Findings and caveats of the study: Common viral pathogens seemed to be connected with several of the most significant clusters, according to a later analysis. Most CMV-associated TCR beta chains appeared HLA-restricted in a later analysis.

Primers for the PCR totalled 60 Vbeta and 13 Jbeta. Sequencing used immunoSEQ multiplex PCR; TCRdb keeps in-frame clones, though not all of them. The table lists roughly 170,000 clones, 80% of them singletons. The sample consisted of PBMCs. This sequence was found in a boy aged 10-17 years in good health and CMV-seronegative. This sequence joins TRBV6-5 and TRBJ1-1; tentative D call: TRBD1 (6 bases). Here the CDR3 DNA reads TGTGCCAGCAGTTCAGTTTGGACAGCTGGATACACTGAAGCTTTCTTT. This sequence encodes CASSSVWTAGYTEAFF.